The sequence of this TCR beta chain was determined in a study of shared clonotypes between healthy human individuals. V was shortened by 2 bases and J by 3 bases, with 4 bases between the two germline ends. Germline assignment: CDR1 SGHTA and CDR2 FQGNSA. CDR3 size: 12 residues. Sequenced by immunoSEQ multiplex PCR; TCRdb stores in-frame clones only, minus some. The sample contains roughly 1,500,000 clones, nearly 99% of which appear only once. This TCR came from a man younger than 40 in good health. The sequenced sample was naive CD4+ T cells sorted from blood. Specified subset: CD45RA+ positively selected. The chain employs TRBV7-2 and TRBJ1-2; the D is unclear. The CDR3, as DNA: TGTGCCAGCAGCTTAAGTGACTATGGCTACACCTTC. Its protein is CASSLSDYGYTF.